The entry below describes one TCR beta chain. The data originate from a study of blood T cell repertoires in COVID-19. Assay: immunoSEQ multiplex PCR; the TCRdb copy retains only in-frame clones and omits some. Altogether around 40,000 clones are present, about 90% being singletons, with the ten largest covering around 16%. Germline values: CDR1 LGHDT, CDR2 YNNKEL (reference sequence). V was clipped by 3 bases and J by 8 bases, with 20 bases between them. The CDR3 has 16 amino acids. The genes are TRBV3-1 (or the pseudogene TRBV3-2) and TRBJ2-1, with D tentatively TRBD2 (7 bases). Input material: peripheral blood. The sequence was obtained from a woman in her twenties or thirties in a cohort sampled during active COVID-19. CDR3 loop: CASSQGASSGIYEQFF. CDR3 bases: TGTGCCAGCAGCCAGGGGGCGTCTAGCGGTATCTATGAGCAGTTCTTC.